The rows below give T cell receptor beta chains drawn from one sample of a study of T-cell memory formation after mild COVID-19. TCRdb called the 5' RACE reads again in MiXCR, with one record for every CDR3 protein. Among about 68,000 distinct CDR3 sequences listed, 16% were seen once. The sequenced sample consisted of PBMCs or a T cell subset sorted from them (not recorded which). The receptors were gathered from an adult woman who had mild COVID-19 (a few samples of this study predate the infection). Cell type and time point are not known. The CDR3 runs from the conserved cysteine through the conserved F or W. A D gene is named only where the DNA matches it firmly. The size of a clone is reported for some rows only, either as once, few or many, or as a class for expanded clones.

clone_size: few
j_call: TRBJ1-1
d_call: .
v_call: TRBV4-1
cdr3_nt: TGCGCCAGCAGGAAGGTGGGGGCCACTGAAGCTTTCTTT
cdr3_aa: CASRKVGATEAFF

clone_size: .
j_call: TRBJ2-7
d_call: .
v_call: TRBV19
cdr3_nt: TGTGCCAGTAGTATAACTGGGGGCAGATCCTACGAGCAGTACTTC
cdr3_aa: CASSITGGRSYEQYF

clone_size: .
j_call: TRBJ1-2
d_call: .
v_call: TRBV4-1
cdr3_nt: TGCGCCAGCAGCCCCCACCTGAACTATGGCTACACCTTC
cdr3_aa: CASSPHLNYGYTF

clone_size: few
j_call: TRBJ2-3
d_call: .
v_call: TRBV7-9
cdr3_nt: TGTGCCAGCAGCCAAAGAACTGGGGGGGCTTCGTGGCCAGATACGCAGTATTTT
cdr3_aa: CASSQRTGGASWPDTQYF

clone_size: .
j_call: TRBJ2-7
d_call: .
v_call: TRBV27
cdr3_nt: TGTGCCAGCAGTTCCCACCCCATGGACACTTATCTCTACGAGCAGTACTTC
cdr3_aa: CASSSHPMDTYLYEQYF

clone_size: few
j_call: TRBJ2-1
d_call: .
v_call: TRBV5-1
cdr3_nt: TGCGCCAGCAGCTTGGGACTCGAGATTTACAATGAGCAGTTCTTC
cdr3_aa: CASSLGLEIYNEQFF

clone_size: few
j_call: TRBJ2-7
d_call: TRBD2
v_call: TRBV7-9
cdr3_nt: TGTGCCAGCAGCGGGCTACTAGCGGCCTCCTACGAGCAGTACTTC
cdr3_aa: CASSGLLAASYEQYF

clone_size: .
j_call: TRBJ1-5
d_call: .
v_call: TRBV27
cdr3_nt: TGTGCCAGCAGTTTGGCAGGAGGGAATCAGCCCCAGCATTTT
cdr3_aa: CASSLAGGNQPQHF

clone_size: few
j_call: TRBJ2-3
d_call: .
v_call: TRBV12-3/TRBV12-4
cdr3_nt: TGTGCCAGCAGTCCTTACCTCAGTAGCACAGATACGCAGTATTTT
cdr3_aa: CASSPYLSSTDTQYF

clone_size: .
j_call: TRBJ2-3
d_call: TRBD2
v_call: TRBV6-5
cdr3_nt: TGTGCCAGCAGTCCGACTAGCGGGGCAGATACGCAGTATTTT
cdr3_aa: CASSPTSGADTQYF

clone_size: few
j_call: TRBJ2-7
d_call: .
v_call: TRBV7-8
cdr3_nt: TGTGCCAGCAGCTTACCACCGACCCTTTACGAGCAGTACTTC
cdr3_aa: CASSLPPTLYEQYF

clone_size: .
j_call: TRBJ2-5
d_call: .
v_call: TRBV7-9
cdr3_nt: TGTGCCAGCAGCTTCACTGAGACCCAGTACTTC
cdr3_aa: CASSFTETQYF

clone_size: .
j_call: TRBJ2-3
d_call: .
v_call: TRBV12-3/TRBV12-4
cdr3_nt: TGTGCCAGTCAAAGTAGCACAGATACGCAGTATTTT
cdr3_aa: CASQSSTDTQYF

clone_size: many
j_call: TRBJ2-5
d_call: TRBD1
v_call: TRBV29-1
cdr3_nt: TGCAGCGTTGCTGGGGACAGGGCGACAGAGACCCAGTACTTC
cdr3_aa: CSVAGDRATETQYF

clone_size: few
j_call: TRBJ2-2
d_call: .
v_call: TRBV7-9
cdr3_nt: TGTGCCAGCAGCTCTAGTAGGAGTGACAGGAACACCGGGGAGCTGTTTTTT
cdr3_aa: CASSSSRSDRNTGELFF

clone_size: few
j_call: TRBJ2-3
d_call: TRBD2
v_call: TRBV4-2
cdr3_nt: TGTGCCAGCAGCCAGACACTGGGACTAGCGGGAAGCACAGATACGCAGTATTTT
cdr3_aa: CASSQTLGLAGSTDTQYF

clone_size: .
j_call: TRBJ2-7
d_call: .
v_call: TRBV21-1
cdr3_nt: TGTGCCAGCAGCAGGGGCCAGGTGTTTAACCCCTATTCCCCGGTCTCCTACGAGCTGTACTTC
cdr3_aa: CASSRGQVFNPYSPVSYELYF

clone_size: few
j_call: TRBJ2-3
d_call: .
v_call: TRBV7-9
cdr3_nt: TGTGCCAGCAGCTCTGGGAAACCGCGCACAGATACGCAGTATTTT
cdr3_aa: CASSSGKPRTDTQYF

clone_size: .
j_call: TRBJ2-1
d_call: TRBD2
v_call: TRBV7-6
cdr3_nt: TGTGCCAGCAGCTCCACTAGCGGCTTCTACAATGAGCAGTTCTTC
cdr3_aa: CASSSTSGFYNEQFF

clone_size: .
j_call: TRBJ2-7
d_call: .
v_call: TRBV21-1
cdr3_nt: TGTGCCAGCAGCAAAGGCCGAACTACAGGGGGCTACCTCCATCAGGAGCAGTACTTC
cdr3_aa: CASSKGRTTGGYLHQEQYF

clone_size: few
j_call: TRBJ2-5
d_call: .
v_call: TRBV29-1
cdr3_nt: TGCAGCGTTGAACACCAAGAGACCCAGTACTTC
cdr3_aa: CSVEHQETQYF

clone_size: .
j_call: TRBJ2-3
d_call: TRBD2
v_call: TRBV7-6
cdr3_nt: TGTGCCAGCAGCTCAGTAGCGGGAGGGCCCAATACGCAGTATTTT
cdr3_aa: CASSSVAGGPNTQYF